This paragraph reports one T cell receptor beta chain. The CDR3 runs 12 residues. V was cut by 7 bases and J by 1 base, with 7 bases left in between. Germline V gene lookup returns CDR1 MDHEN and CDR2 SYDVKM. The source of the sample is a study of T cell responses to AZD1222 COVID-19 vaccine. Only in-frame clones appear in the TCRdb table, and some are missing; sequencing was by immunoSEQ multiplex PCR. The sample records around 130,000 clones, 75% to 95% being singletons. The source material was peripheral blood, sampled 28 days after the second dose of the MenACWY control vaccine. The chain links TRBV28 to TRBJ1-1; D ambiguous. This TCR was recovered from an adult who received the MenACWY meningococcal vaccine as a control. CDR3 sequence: CASNEENTEAFF. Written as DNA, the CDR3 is TGTGCCAGCAACGAGGAGAACACTGAAGCTTTCTTT.